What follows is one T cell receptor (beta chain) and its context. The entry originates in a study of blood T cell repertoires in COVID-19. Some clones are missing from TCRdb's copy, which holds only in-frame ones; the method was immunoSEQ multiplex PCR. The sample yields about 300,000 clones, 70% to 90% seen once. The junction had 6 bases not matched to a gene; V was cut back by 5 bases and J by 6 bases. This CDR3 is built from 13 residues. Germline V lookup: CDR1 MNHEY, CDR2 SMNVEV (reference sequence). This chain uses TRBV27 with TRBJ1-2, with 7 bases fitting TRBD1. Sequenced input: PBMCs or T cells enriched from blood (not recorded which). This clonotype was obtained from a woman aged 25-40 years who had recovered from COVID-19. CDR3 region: CASSPTGWHGYTF. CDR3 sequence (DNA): TGTGCCAGCAGTCCGACAGGGTGGCATGGCTACACCTTC.